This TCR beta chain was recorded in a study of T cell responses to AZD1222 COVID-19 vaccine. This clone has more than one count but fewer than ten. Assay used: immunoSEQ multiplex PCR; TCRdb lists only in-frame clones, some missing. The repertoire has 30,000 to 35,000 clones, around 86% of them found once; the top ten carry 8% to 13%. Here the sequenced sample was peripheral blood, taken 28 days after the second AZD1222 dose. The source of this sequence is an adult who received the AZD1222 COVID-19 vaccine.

DNA of the CDR3: TGTGCCAGCAGAACGGGACAGGGGGCCGGGGAGCAGTACTTC. It codes for CASRTGQGAGEQYF. The chain has TRBV6-5 and TRBJ2-7, with 12 bases matching TRBD1. Unmatched junction bases numbered 7, after V lost 6 bases and J lost 7 bases. Germline values: CDR1 MNHEY, CDR2 SVGAGI. The CDR3 spans 14 residues.